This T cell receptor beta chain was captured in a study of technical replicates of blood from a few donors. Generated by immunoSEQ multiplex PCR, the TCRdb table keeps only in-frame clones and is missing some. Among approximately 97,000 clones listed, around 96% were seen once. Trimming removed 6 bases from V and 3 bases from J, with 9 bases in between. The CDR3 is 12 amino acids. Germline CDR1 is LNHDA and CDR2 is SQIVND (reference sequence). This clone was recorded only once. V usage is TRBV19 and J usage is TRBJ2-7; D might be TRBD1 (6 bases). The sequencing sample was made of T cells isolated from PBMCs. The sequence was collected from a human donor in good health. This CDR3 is CASSGQHYEQYF. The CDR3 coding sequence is TGTGCCAGTAGCGGACAGCACTACGAGCAGTACTTC.